What follows is one TCR beta chain and its context. Losses at the gene ends were 3 bases for V and 5 bases for J; bases not matched to a gene: 4. CDR1 is KGHSH, CDR2 LQKENI, per germline. The CDR3 sequence is 16 residues long. The data derive from a study of beta chain features in type 1 diabetes. The sequenced template was cDNA made from the entire isolated RNA. The repertoire was sequenced with immunoSEQ multiplex PCR; TCRdb's copy has only in-frame clones and lacks some. The sample holds some 220,000 clones, roughly 11% seen once. The sequence derives from a man younger than 35 in good health. This sequence joins TRBV18 and TRBJ2-1, with 13 bases aligning to TRBD2. The sequenced sample consisted of central memory CD4+ T cells from blood. Here the CDR3 DNA reads TGTGCCAGCTCACCGGGACTAGCGGGATTCAACAATGAGCAGTTCTTC. Protein: CASSPGLAGFNNEQFF.